This is a list of T cell receptor beta chains from one sample in a study of CD8 T cells in ankylosing spondylitis. TCRdb used MiXCR to reprocess the 5' RACE reads, holding one entry per CDR3 protein. The sample carries 650,000 to 800,000 distinct CDR3 sequences, 15% to 20% recorded once. The sample comprised blood, either unsorted or a sorted T cell fraction (not recorded which). Receptor source: a male donor with ankylosing spondylitis. CDR3s include the opening cysteine and the closing phenylalanine or tryptophan. Each record gives: CDR3 length, clone size, D gene, V gene, J gene, CDR3 DNA, CDR3 protein. A D gene is named only where the DNA matches it firmly. A clone size is listed for some rows: how often the clone was seen (once, few, many), or a class if it is expanded.

cdr3_length: 16
clone_size: many
d_call: NA
v_call: TRBV4-2
j_call: TRBJ2-1
cdr3_nt: TGTGCCAGCAGCCAAGAAGACCCCCCCACCTACAATGAGCAGTTCTTC
cdr3_aa: CASSQEDPPTYNEQFF

cdr3_length: 14
clone_size: NA
d_call: TRBD2
v_call: TRBV20-1
j_call: TRBJ2-7
cdr3_nt: TGCAGTGCCACATATAGCGGGAGGGGTTACGAGCAGTACTTC
cdr3_aa: CSATYSGRGYEQYF

cdr3_length: 16
clone_size: few
d_call: TRBD1
v_call: TRBV12-3/TRBV12-4
j_call: TRBJ1-3
cdr3_nt: TGTGCCAGCAGTTTAGCCGGGACAGGGACCGGAAACACCATATATTTT
cdr3_aa: CASSLAGTGTGNTIYF

cdr3_length: 16
clone_size: NA
d_call: NA
v_call: TRBV20-1
j_call: TRBJ1-5
cdr3_nt: TGCAGTGCTAGACCTAGGGGTAGTGGCGGCAATCAGCCCCAGCATTTT
cdr3_aa: CSARPRGSGGNQPQHF

cdr3_length: 17
clone_size: few
d_call: TRBD2
v_call: TRBV5-1
j_call: TRBJ2-7
cdr3_nt: TGCGCCAGCAGCTTGGGCTGGTCGACTAGCGGGGGGCTAGAGCAGTACTTC
cdr3_aa: CASSLGWSTSGGLEQYF

cdr3_length: 16
clone_size: NA
d_call: NA
v_call: TRBV7-3
j_call: TRBJ2-7
cdr3_nt: TGTGCCAGCAGCTTAAATGGCAGGGATGGGGCCTACGAGCAGTACTTC
cdr3_aa: CASSLNGRDGAYEQYF

cdr3_length: 17
clone_size: NA
d_call: TRBD1
v_call: TRBV12-3/TRBV12-4
j_call: TRBJ2-7
cdr3_nt: TGTGCCAGCAGTTCCCCCTATCGGTACAGGGGGTTCTACGAGCAGTACTTC
cdr3_aa: CASSSPYRYRGFYEQYF

cdr3_length: 17
clone_size: NA
d_call: NA
v_call: TRBV6-4
j_call: TRBJ1-6
cdr3_nt: TGTGCCAGCAACCCTTCGGCACCCAGAGCCTATAATTCACCCCTCCACTTT
cdr3_aa: CASNPSAPRAYNSPLHF

cdr3_length: 14
clone_size: few
d_call: TRBD1
v_call: TRBV2
j_call: TRBJ1-2
cdr3_nt: TGTGCCAGCAGTGTATCGGGACAGGGGACATCCTACACCTTC
cdr3_aa: CASSVSGQGTSYTF

cdr3_length: 17
clone_size: few
d_call: NA
v_call: TRBV10-3
j_call: TRBJ1-2
cdr3_nt: TGTGCCATCAGGACCTCCGGGACTCGGAGCCCTAACTATGGCTACACCTTC
cdr3_aa: CAIRTSGTRSPNYGYTF

cdr3_length: 17
clone_size: NA
d_call: TRBD2
v_call: TRBV12-3/TRBV12-4
j_call: TRBJ2-1
cdr3_nt: TGTGCCAGCAGCCCGGGACTAGCGGGAGGTCGGGGCAATGAGCAGTTCTTC
cdr3_aa: CASSPGLAGGRGNEQFF

cdr3_length: 15
clone_size: few
d_call: TRBD1
v_call: TRBV6-1
j_call: TRBJ1-1
cdr3_nt: TGTGCCAGCAGTGGAAGGGACAGAGTGAACACTGAAGCTTTCTTT
cdr3_aa: CASSGRDRVNTEAFF

cdr3_length: 16
clone_size: few
d_call: TRBD1
v_call: TRBV11-1
j_call: TRBJ2-3
cdr3_nt: TGTGCCAGCAGCAGTGGACAGGCCGCCATAACAGATACGCAGTATTTT
cdr3_aa: CASSSGQAAITDTQYF

cdr3_length: 15
clone_size: few
d_call: NA
v_call: TRBV12-3/TRBV12-4
j_call: TRBJ2-1
cdr3_nt: TGTGCCAGCAGGGAAACGGGAGACTCCTACAATGAGCAGTTCTTC
cdr3_aa: CASRETGDSYNEQFF

cdr3_length: 15
clone_size: NA
d_call: NA
v_call: TRBV28
j_call: TRBJ2-1
cdr3_nt: TGTGCCAGCAGTTTATCAGGGTTTCCAATGGATGAGCAGTTCTTC
cdr3_aa: CASSLSGFPMDEQFF

cdr3_length: 14
clone_size: NA
d_call: NA
v_call: TRBV7-9
j_call: TRBJ2-3
cdr3_nt: TGTGCCAGCCGGGACGCCCTTAGCACAGATACGCAGTATTTT
cdr3_aa: CASRDALSTDTQYF

cdr3_length: 15
clone_size: NA
d_call: TRBD2
v_call: TRBV7-8
j_call: TRBJ2-2
cdr3_nt: TGTGCCAGCAGCTTAGGGACTAGCGAGGCCGGGGAGCTGTTTTTT
cdr3_aa: CASSLGTSEAGELFF

cdr3_length: 17
clone_size: few
d_call: TRBD2
v_call: TRBV7-3
j_call: TRBJ2-1
cdr3_nt: TGTGCCAGCAGCTTAATAGAGGGCGGGGGGGCGAACAATGAGCAGTTCTTC
cdr3_aa: CASSLIEGGGANNEQFF

cdr3_length: 14
clone_size: NA
d_call: NA
v_call: TRBV7-2
j_call: TRBJ2-2
cdr3_nt: TGTGCCAGCAGACAGGAACGGAACACCGGGGAGCTGTTTTTT
cdr3_aa: CASRQERNTGELFF

cdr3_length: 15
clone_size: few
d_call: TRBD1
v_call: TRBV12-3/TRBV12-4
j_call: TRBJ2-1
cdr3_nt: TGTGCCAGCAGGACAGGGGACAGCTCCTACAATGAGCAGTTCTTC
cdr3_aa: CASRTGDSSYNEQFF

cdr3_length: 13
clone_size: NA
d_call: TRBD1
v_call: TRBV29-1
j_call: TRBJ1-2
cdr3_nt: TGCAGCGTGACAGGGCTCGGGCCCTATGGCTACACCTTC
cdr3_aa: CSVTGLGPYGYTF

cdr3_length: 13
clone_size: NA
d_call: NA
v_call: TRBV7-6
j_call: TRBJ2-5
cdr3_nt: TGTGCCAGCAGCGAGGTCGGGAGAGAGACCCAGTACTTC
cdr3_aa: CASSEVGRETQYF

cdr3_length: 13
clone_size: NA
d_call: NA
v_call: TRBV3-1
j_call: TRBJ2-2
cdr3_nt: TGTGCCAGCACCAAGAGGTACACCGGGGAGCTGTTTTTT
cdr3_aa: CASTKRYTGELFF

cdr3_length: 10
clone_size: NA
d_call: NA
v_call: TRBV20-1
j_call: TRBJ2-1
cdr3_nt: TGCAGTGCTAGTCCGGATGAGCAGTTCTTC
cdr3_aa: CSASPDEQFF

cdr3_length: 15
clone_size: few
d_call: TRBD2
v_call: TRBV4-1
j_call: TRBJ2-1
cdr3_nt: TGCGCCAGCAGCCAAACTAGCGGGTACTACAATGAGCAGTTCTTC
cdr3_aa: CASSQTSGYYNEQFF

cdr3_length: 15
clone_size: NA
d_call: NA
v_call: TRBV28
j_call: TRBJ1-4
cdr3_nt: TGTGCCAGCAGTCAAGGGCGTGCAACTAATGAAAAACTGTTTTTT
cdr3_aa: CASSQGRATNEKLFF

cdr3_length: 14
clone_size: NA
d_call: NA
v_call: TRBV20-1
j_call: TRBJ2-7
cdr3_nt: TGCAGTGCTATTCATGGGTTTAGAACCTACGAGCAGTACTTC
cdr3_aa: CSAIHGFRTYEQYF

cdr3_length: 18
clone_size: few
d_call: TRBD2
v_call: TRBV20-1
j_call: TRBJ2-1
cdr3_nt: TGCAGTGCTCGCGGGACTAGCGGGAGGGTCGGGAACTACAATGAGCAGTTCTTC
cdr3_aa: CSARGTSGRVGNYNEQFF

cdr3_length: 10
clone_size: few
d_call: NA
v_call: TRBV20-1
j_call: TRBJ1-2
cdr3_nt: TGCAGTGCTCGCAAGTATGGCTACACCTTC
cdr3_aa: CSARKYGYTF

cdr3_length: 14
clone_size: NA
d_call: NA
v_call: TRBV12-3/TRBV12-4
j_call: TRBJ1-6
cdr3_nt: TGTGCCAGCAGTACAGGCGGCTATAATTCACCCCTCCACTTT
cdr3_aa: CASSTGGYNSPLHF

cdr3_length: 13
clone_size: NA
d_call: NA
v_call: TRBV6-1
j_call: TRBJ1-5
cdr3_nt: TGTGCCAGCAGTCGCCAGAGCAATCAGCCCCAGCATTTT
cdr3_aa: CASSRQSNQPQHF

cdr3_length: 12
clone_size: once
d_call: NA
v_call: TRBV2
j_call: TRBJ2-1
cdr3_nt: TGTGCCAGCACTAAACGGCTGGATGAGCAGTTCTTC
cdr3_aa: CASTKRLDEQFF

cdr3_length: 14
clone_size: few
d_call: NA
v_call: TRBV5-1
j_call: TRBJ1-1
cdr3_nt: TGCGCCAGCAGCTTGGCAGGGCAGAACACTGAAGCTTTCTTT
cdr3_aa: CASSLAGQNTEAFF

cdr3_length: 15
clone_size: few
d_call: TRBD1
v_call: TRBV6-1
j_call: TRBJ2-1
cdr3_nt: TGTGCCACAAGGGGTGGGGACAGGGTTATAAATGAGCAGTTCTTC
cdr3_aa: CATRGGDRVINEQFF

cdr3_length: 14
clone_size: few
d_call: TRBD1
v_call: TRBV20-1
j_call: TRBJ1-2
cdr3_nt: TGCAGTGCTACCGAAGGGGGCAGGAGTAATGGCTACACCTTC
cdr3_aa: CSATEGGRSNGYTF

cdr3_length: 14
clone_size: NA
d_call: NA
v_call: TRBV12-3/TRBV12-4
j_call: TRBJ1-6
cdr3_nt: TGTGCCAGCAGTTTACGCGGGAGGAATTCACCCCTCCACTTT
cdr3_aa: CASSLRGRNSPLHF

cdr3_length: 15
clone_size: few
d_call: NA
v_call: TRBV11-2
j_call: TRBJ2-7
cdr3_nt: TGTGCCAGCAGCTTAGAGCCTAGGTGGTCCTACGAGCAGTACTTC
cdr3_aa: CASSLEPRWSYEQYF

cdr3_length: 15
clone_size: many
d_call: TRBD1
v_call: TRBV5-1
j_call: TRBJ1-4
cdr3_nt: TGCGCCAGCAGCGAGACAGGGAGGACTAATGAAAAACTGTTTTTT
cdr3_aa: CASSETGRTNEKLFF

cdr3_length: 14
clone_size: NA
d_call: NA
v_call: TRBV5-5
j_call: TRBJ2-7
cdr3_nt: TGTGCCAGCAGCCTGGGGGTTAGCGGTTACGAGCAGTACTTC
cdr3_aa: CASSLGVSGYEQYF